A single TCR beta chain is shown here with its context. The entry originates in a study of T-cell reconstitution after alpha-beta-depleted transplantation in children. Unique molecular identifiers featured in how the TCRbeta library was prepared. TCRdb recomputed calls from the PCR reads with MiXCR, one row per CDR3 protein. The sample includes some 500,000 distinct CDR3 sequences, roughly 18% seen only once; the top ten take over 3%. From germline, CDR1 is MNHEY and CDR2 SMNVEV (reference sequence). CDR3 length: 16 amino acids. V lost 5 bases, J lost 3 bases, and 11 bases stayed unmatched. The TCR originated in a human donor who donated a stem cell graft to a child with acute lymphoblastic leukemia. V gene TRBV27 combines with J gene TRBJ2-7; 9 bases match TRBD1. The sequenced sample was PBMCs from the stem cell graft donor, obtained from the stem cell graft. The CDR3 nucleotides are TGTGCCAGCAGTGGTGTGGACAGGGGAGGTGGCTACGAGCAGTACTTC. The encoded protein is CASSGVDRGGGYEQYF.